One TCR beta chain is described in this entry. This record comes from a study of blood T cell repertoires in COVID-19. Background on the study: PBMCs, B-cell-depleted T cells, or T cells were the source of the cDNA or gDNA that made up the material.

Sequencing used immunoSEQ multiplex PCR; TCRdb keeps in-frame clones, though not all of them. The table lists over 250,000 clones, about 85% of them singletons. The CDR3 covers 15 residues. This TCR derives from a human donor in a cohort sampled during active COVID-19. Sequencing used peripheral blood. The genes are TRBV21-1 and TRBJ1-5; TRBD1, the D gene given by the table, was not confirmed from the DNA. TRBV21-1 represents a pseudogene. Here the CDR3 DNA reads TGTGCCAGCAGCAAGCCAGGGGTTAGCAATCAGCCCCAGCATTTT. Its protein is CASSKPGVSNQPQHF.